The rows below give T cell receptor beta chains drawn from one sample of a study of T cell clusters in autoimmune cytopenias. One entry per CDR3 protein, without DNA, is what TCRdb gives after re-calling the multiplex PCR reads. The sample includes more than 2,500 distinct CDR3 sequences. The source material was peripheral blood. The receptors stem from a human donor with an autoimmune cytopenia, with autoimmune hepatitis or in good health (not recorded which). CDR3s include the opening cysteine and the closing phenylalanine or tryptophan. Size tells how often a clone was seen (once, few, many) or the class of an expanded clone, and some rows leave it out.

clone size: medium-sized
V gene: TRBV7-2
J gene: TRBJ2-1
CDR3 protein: CASSPTRVGGFF

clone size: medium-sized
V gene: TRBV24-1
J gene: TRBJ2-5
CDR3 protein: CATSDYPGQQETQYF

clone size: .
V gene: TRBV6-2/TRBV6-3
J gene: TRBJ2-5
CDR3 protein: CASSSFRGQGTQYF

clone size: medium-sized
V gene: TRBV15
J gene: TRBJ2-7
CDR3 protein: CATSRAGGGYEQYF

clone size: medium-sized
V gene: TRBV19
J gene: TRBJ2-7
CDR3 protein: CASSIQQGANEQYF

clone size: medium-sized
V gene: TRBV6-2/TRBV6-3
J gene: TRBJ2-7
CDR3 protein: CASSLYLTDPEQYF

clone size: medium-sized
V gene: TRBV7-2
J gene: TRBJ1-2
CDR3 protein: CASSVALWGYTF

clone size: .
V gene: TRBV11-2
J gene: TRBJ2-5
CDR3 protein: CASSTRDGGWTQYF

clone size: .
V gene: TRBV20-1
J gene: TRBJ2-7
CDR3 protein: CSAIRSSTFYEQYF

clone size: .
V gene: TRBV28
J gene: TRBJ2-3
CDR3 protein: CASTFRGRASDTQYF

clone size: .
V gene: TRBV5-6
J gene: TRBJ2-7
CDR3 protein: CASSLAGTGGEQYF

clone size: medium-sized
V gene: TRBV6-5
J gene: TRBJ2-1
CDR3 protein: CASIETSGGVGEQFF

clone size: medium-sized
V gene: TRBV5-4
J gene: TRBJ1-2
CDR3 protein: CASSPQGRQANYGYTF

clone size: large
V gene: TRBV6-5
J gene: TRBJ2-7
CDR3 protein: CASSAGYEQYF

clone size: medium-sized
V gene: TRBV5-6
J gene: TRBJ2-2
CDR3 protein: CASSIRTAHNAGELFF

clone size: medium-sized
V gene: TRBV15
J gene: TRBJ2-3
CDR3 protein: CATSREGQLSTDTQYF

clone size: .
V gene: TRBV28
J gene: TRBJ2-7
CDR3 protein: CASRVDSSYEQYF

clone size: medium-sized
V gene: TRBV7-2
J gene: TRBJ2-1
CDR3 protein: CASSPGLATYNEQFF

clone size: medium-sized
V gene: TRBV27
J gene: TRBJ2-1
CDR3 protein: CASSLGAGEQFF

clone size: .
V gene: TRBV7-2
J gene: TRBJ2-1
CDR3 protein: CASSRTRESYNEQFF

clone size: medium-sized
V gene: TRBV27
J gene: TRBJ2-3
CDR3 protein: CASSPGEDQSTDTQYF

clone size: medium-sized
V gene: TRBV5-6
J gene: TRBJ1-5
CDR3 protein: CASSRLDREGNQPQHF

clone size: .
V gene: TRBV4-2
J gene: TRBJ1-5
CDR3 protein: CASSQGGLLVPQHF

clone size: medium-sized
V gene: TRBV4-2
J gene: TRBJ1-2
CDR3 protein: CASSQVPGYGGGNDGYTF

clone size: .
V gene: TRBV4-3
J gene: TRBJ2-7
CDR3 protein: CASSHSGQGAYEQYF

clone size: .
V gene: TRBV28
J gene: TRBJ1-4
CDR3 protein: CASKEGTGNEKLFF

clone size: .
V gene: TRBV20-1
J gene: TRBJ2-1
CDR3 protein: CSAQSSGSRAGYNEQFF

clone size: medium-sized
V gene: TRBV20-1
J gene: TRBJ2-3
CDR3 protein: CSARDAGAVTDTQYF